These 29 T cell receptor beta chains share one sample of origin, sequenced in a study of a mutant IDH1 vaccine in newly diagnosed glioma. What these receptors recognize is not known. Time point described: week 23, last vaccination. Every single dose of the vaccine, 300 ug of mutant IDH1 20-mer peptide, came with topical imiquimod. This table comes from immunoSEQ multiplex PCR, and its TCRdb copy is limited to in-frame clones, with some not included. The sample includes about 72,000 clones, over 75% of them seen just once. The source material was PBMCs, sampled from a glioma patient whose treatment included an IDH1 peptide vaccine. Every receptor here comes from a man between 18 and 29 years old with glioma.

The chain has TRBV5-1 and TRBJ2-7; D possibly corresponds to TRBD1 (6 bases). From germline, CDR1 is SGHRS and CDR2 YFSETQ. The CDR3 sequence is 15 residues long. Trimming took off 5 bases at V and 4 bases at J, with 19 bases between the two ends. CDR3 protein: CASRLVQGQTYEQYF. The CDR3 DNA reads as TGCGCCAGCAGATTAGTCCAGGGGCAGACTTACGAGCAGTACTTC.

The rearrangement joins TRBV29-1 to TRBJ1-1, with no clear D. Per germline, CDR1 SQVTM and CDR2 ANQGSEA. The length of the CDR3 is 10 residues. Trimming took 6 bases from V and 0 from J, leaving 2 bases between them. In DNA, the CDR3 is TGCAGCGTCATGAACACTGAAGCTTTCTTT. It encodes CSVMNTEAFF.

The chain has TRBV19 and TRBJ2-5; D might be TRBD1 (5 bases). V gave up 5 bases and J gave up 5 bases, with 12 bases separating them. This CDR3 has 13 residues. Germline lookup yields CDR1 LNHDA and CDR2 SQIVND (reference sequence). CDR3 sequence reads: CASSLQARETQYF. The CDR3 nucleotides read TGTGCCAGTAGTTTACAGGCCAGGGAGACCCAGTACTTC. Complete variable domain (other parts from reference TRBV19 and TRBJ2-5): DGGITQSPKYLFRKEGQNVTLSCEQNLNHDAMYWYRQDPGQGLRLIYYSQIVNDFQKGDIAEGYSVSREKKESFPLTVTSAQKNPTAFYLCASSLQARETQYFGPGTRLLVL.

The CDR3 DNA reads TGCGCCAGCAGGGCCGGGACAGGGAACTCCTACAATGAGCAGTTCTTC. This gives the protein CASRAGTGNSYNEQFF. This sequence joins TRBV5-1 and TRBJ2-1, with 9 bases fitting TRBD1. This CDR3 region has 16 residues. The germline gives CDR1 SGHRS, CDR2 YFSETQ. J gave up 0 bases and V 5 bases, and 6 bases lay outside the gene matches.

The chain joins TRBV5-4 to TRBJ1-2; D is perhaps TRBD1 (5 bases). CDR1 is SGHNT, CDR2 YYREEE, per germline (reference sequence). Between the trimmed V and J ends, which lost 3 bases and 6 bases, there was a span of 27 bases. The CDR3 sequence is 18 residues long. This CDR3 is CASSWAGSGISVGNGYTF. The CDR3 coding sequence is TGTGCCAGCAGCTGGGCAGGGTCCGGGATTTCCGTAGGGAATGGCTACACCTTC.

J is TRBJ1-5 and V is TRBV4-3, with 11 bases lining up with TRBD1. This CDR3 region has 14 residues. Per the germline V gene, CDR1 is LGHNA and CDR2 is YSLEER. Trimming took 4 bases from V and 6 from J; bases not matched to a gene: 2. The CDR3 protein is CASSPDRGRQPQHF. For the CDR3, the DNA is TGCGCCAGCAGCCCGGACAGGGGGCGTCAGCCCCAGCATTTT.

This clone was observed a handful of times. The V call is TRBV5-1, the J call TRBJ1-1; D remains ambiguous. This CDR3 comprises 14 residues. Between the trimmed V and J ends, which lost 3 bases and 6 bases, there was a span of 15 bases. CDR1 is SGHRS, CDR2 YFSETQ, per germline. The CDR3 bases are TGCGCCAGCAGCTCGGACGTTACGAGGCCTGAAGCTTTCTTT. Translated, it gives CASSSDVTRPEAFF. Using reference TRBV5-1 and TRBJ1-1 for the parts outside the CDR3, the full variable domain is KAGVTQTPRYLIKTRGQQVTLSCSPISGHRSVSWYQQTPGQGLQFLFEYFSETQRNKGNFPGRFSGRQFSNSRSEMNVSTLELGDSALYLCASSSDVTRPEAFFGQGTRLTVV.

The chain is built from TRBV27 and TRBJ1-2, with D unclear. The CDR3 is made up of 13 amino acids. Trimming shortened V by 0 bases and J by 4 bases, and 6 bases separated the two germline ends. Germline V gene lookup returns CDR1 MNHEY and CDR2 SMNVEV (reference sequence). The CDR3 protein is CASSLSAGYGYTF. CDR3 coding DNA: TGTGCCAGCAGTTTATCGGCCGGCTATGGCTACACCTTC.

CDR3 residues: CASSLAAGSGANVLTF. The CDR3 region has the DNA TGTGCCAGCAGCTTAGCAGCGGGGTCTGGGGCCAACGTCCTGACTTTC. The chain couples TRBV28 to TRBJ2-6; TRBD2 agrees at 7 bases. V shed 6 bases and J 1 base; nucleotides not matched to a gene: 6. The CDR3 contains 16 residues. Germline values: CDR1 MDHEN, CDR2 SYDVKM.

The table lists this clone with a few counts. The chain employs TRBV18 and TRBJ1-4, with 7 nucleotides matching TRBD1. The CDR3 is 15 residues long. V lost 2 bases, J lost 3 bases, and 3 bases stayed unmatched. Germline V gene sequence: CDR1 KGHSH, CDR2 LQKENI. The CDR3 spells CASSPGGQANEKLFF. Written as DNA, the CDR3 is TGTGCCAGCTCACCAGGTGGACAGGCTAATGAAAAACTGTTTTTT.

The chain employs TRBV9 and TRBJ1-1, with D maybe TRBD1 (5 bases). This CDR3 has 18 amino acids. Germline CDR1 and CDR2: SGDLS and YYNGEE. V was trimmed by 0 bases and J by 0 bases, leaving 18 bases between them. CDR3 sequence: CASSVAYEGPSMNTEAFF. CDR3 DNA sequence: TGTGCCAGCAGCGTAGCATACGAGGGACCCTCCATGAACACTGAAGCTTTCTTT.

The chain links TRBV7-9 to TRBJ2-1; 8 bases fit TRBD2. With V trimmed by 2 bases and J by 0 bases, 9 bases remained unmatched. The CDR3 covers 18 residues. The germline CDR1 and CDR2 sequences are SEHNR and FQNEAQ (reference sequence). The CDR3 DNA reads TGTGCCAGCAGCTTAAACCGTCCGAGCGGGAGCTCCTACAATGAGCAGTTCTTC. Encoded protein: CASSLNRPSGSSYNEQFF.

The chain has TRBV6-5 and TRBJ2-2; possibly TRBD1 for D (5 bases). The germline CDR1 and CDR2 sequences are MNHEY and SVGAGI. Trimming removed 0 bases from V and 0 bases from J, with 8 bases in between. The CDR3 loop spans 16 amino acids. CDR3 bases: TGTGCCAGCAGTTACTCCTGGACAACGAACACCGGGGAGCTGTTTTTT. This gives the protein CASSYSWTTNTGELFF.

The gene calls are TRBV27 and TRBJ1-2; D is undetermined. The CDR3 spans 15 residues. The V gene lost 2 bases and the J gene lost 0 bases, with 10 bases spanning the gap. CDR1 and CDR2 (germline): MNHEY, SMNVEV (reference sequence). This CDR3 reads CASSLSPVPNYGYTF. Here the CDR3 DNA reads TGTGCCAGCAGTTTAAGCCCGGTTCCTAACTATGGCTACACCTTC.

The rearrangement uses TRBV5-1 and TRBJ2-1; TRBD1 aligns across 8 bases. Germline V gene sequence: CDR1 SGHRS, CDR2 YFSETQ. The V segment lost 6 bases and the J segment 16 bases; nucleotides outside the gene matches: 18. The CDR3 is 14 residues long. The CDR3 nucleotides are TGCGCCAGCAACCCCGACAGGGGAGCCCGTTCCGGCTTCTTC. This encodes CASNPDRGARSGFF.

The rearrangement uses TRBV30 and TRBJ1-6; unclear D gene. Germline V gene lookup returns CDR1 GTSNPN and CDR2 SVGIG (reference sequence). This CDR3 has 15 residues. The V end was cut by 3 bases, the J end by 10 bases, with 19 bases between. In DNA form, the CDR3 reads TGTGCCTGGAGCGCCCTCTCTTCGCCCAGGTCACCCCTCCACTTT. This encodes CAWSALSSPRSPLHF.

This clone was seen a single time. V usage is TRBV10-3 and J usage is TRBJ1-2, with TRBD1 identical over 9 bases. Germline CDR1 and CDR2: ENHRY and SYGVKD. The CDR3 runs to 13 residues. The junction had 2 bases not matched to a gene; V was cut back by 2 bases and J by 7 bases. CDR3 DNA sequence: TGTGCCATCAGTGAGGGGACAGGGCGTGGCTACACCTTC. It codes for CAISEGTGRGYTF.

This rearrangement joins TRBV18 to TRBJ1-1; TRBD1 matches 11 bases. Germline loops: CDR1 KGHSH, CDR2 LQKENI. The CDR3 is 19 residues long. Germline trimming cut 3 bases from V and 4 bases from J; bases unmatched to any gene: 16. CDR3 nucleotide sequence: TGTGCCAGCTCACCCCTCGCTCGGACAGGGGGCAGACTGAGCACTGAAGCTTTCTTT. This codes for CASSPLARTGGRLSTEAFF.

The V and J genes are TRBV4-3 and TRBJ1-1; D remains ambiguous. The germline V gene has CDR1 LGHNA and CDR2 YSLEER. The V end was cut by 1 base, the J end by 5 bases, with 11 bases between. The length of the CDR3 is 14 residues. CDR3 loop: CASSQGAGWTEAFF. CDR3 in DNA: TGCGCCAGCAGCCAAGGAGCCGGGTGGACTGAAGCTTTCTTT.

The gene calls are TRBV13 and TRBJ1-1; D call uncertain. Germline V lookup: CDR1 PRHDT, CDR2 FYEKMQ (reference sequence). V was clipped by 2 bases and J by 7 bases, with 11 bases between them. CDR3 length equals 13 residues. CDR3 residues: CASSLFRTDEAFF. As DNA, the CDR3 is TGTGCCAGCAGCTTATTCAGGACGGATGAAGCTTTCTTT.

V gene TRBV5-1 combines with J gene TRBJ1-1, with D hard to call. Trimming removed 5 bases from V and 1 base from J, with 9 bases in between. Germline values: CDR1 SGHRS, CDR2 YFSETQ. The CDR3 runs to 13 residues. CDR3 sequence reads: CASRWEPNTEAFF. In DNA form, the CDR3 reads TGCGCCAGCAGGTGGGAGCCGAACACTGAAGCTTTCTTT.

V usage is TRBV27 and J usage is TRBJ1-2, with D uncertain. Trimming took 0 bases from V and 7 from J, leaving 12 bases between them. The CDR3 has 14 residues. In germline, CDR1 is MNHEY, CDR2 SMNVEV (reference sequence). CDR3 in DNA: TGTGCCAGCAGTTTATCTTTGGGTGACCCTGGCTACACCTTC. This sequence encodes CASSLSLGDPGYTF.

The V and J genes are TRBV19 and TRBJ2-6; the match to TRBD1 covers 9 bases. V gave up 7 bases and J gave up 2 bases; unmatched junction bases: 6. There are 16 residues in the CDR3. Germline V gives CDR1 LNHDA, CDR2 SQIVND (reference sequence). The CDR3 sequence: CASIDRGGPGANVLTF. The CDR3 DNA follows: TGTGCCAGTATAGACAGGGGGGGCCCTGGGGCCAACGTCCTGACTTTC.

The CDR3 DNA sequence: TGTGCCAGCTACAGGCAGGCGGGGGGGACCCAGTACTTC. Its protein is CASYRQAGGTQYF. This chain joins TRBV2 and TRBJ2-5, with 8 bases that match TRBD2. CDR1 SNHLY and CDR2 FYNNEI come from the germline V gene. CDR3 size: 13 residues. J was trimmed by 7 bases and V by 8 bases; bases with no gene match: 9.

CDR3 in DNA: TGTGCCTGGAGTAAAGGGGGACAGGGGGGCAATGAGCAGTTCTTC. This translates into CAWSKGGQGGNEQFF. The genes are TRBV30 and TRBJ2-1, with 11 bases matching TRBD1. This CDR3 has 15 amino acids. V shed 2 bases, J shed 6 bases, and the junction held 6 bases outside the gene matches. Germline values: CDR1 GTSNPN, CDR2 SVGIG (reference sequence). Combining the CDR3 with reference TRBV30 and TRBJ2-1 gives the whole variable domain SQTIHQWPATLVQPVGSPLSLECTVEGTSNPNLYWYRQAAGRGLQLLFYSVGIGQISSEVPQNLSASRPQDRQFILSSKKLLLSDSGFYLCAWSKGGQGGNEQFFGPGTRLTVL.

V usage is TRBV7-9 and J usage is TRBJ1-1; 8 nucleotides agree with TRBD1. CDR1 and CDR2 from the germline V gene are SEHNR and FQNEAQ (reference sequence). With V trimmed by 5 bases and J by 0 bases, 5 bases remained unmatched. The CDR3 runs to 15 residues. The CDR3 DNA reads TGTGCCAGCAGCCAGGGACAGGCTATGAACACTGAAGCTTTCTTT. Its translation is CASSQGQAMNTEAFF.

CDR3 loop: CASSSRASNTGELFF. CDR3 sequence (DNA): TGTGCCAGCAGCTCTCGGGCCTCGAACACCGGGGAGCTGTTTTTT. The chain is built from TRBV7-9 and TRBJ2-2, with D unclear. Trimming stripped 4 bases from V and 0 bases from J, with 9 bases between. Germline CDR1 SEHNR, CDR2 FQNEAQ (reference sequence). The CDR3 runs to 15 residues.

As to this clone: Distinct nucleotide sequences in the sample also encode this CDR3. V usage is TRBV19 and J usage is TRBJ1-5; D uncertain. Germline loops: CDR1 LNHDA, CDR2 SQIVND (reference sequence). Trimming cost V 3 bases and J 4 bases, with 7 bases left between them. This CDR3 has 13 residues. In nucleotides, the CDR3 is TGTGCCAGTAGTATCGCGGGGAATCAGCCCCAGCATTTT. Translation gives CASSIAGNQPQHF. Filled out from reference TRBV19 and TRBJ1-5, the complete variable domain reads DGGITQSPKYLFRKEGQNVTLSCEQNLNHDAMYWYRQDPGQGLRLIYYSQIVNDFQKGDIAEGYSVSREKKESFPLTVTSAQKNPTAFYLCASSIAGNQPQHFGDGTRLSIL.

The rearrangement links TRBV7-3 to TRBJ2-1; tentatively, D is TRBD1 or TRBD2 (6 bases each). The germline V gene encodes CDR1 SGHTA and CDR2 FQGTGA. V gave up 5 bases and J gave up 0 bases, with 14 bases separating them. The CDR3 covers 16 residues. This chain's CDR3 is CASSPGALSSYNEQFF. The CDR3 bases are TGTGCCAGCAGCCCGGGGGCCCTTAGCTCCTACAATGAGCAGTTCTTC.